These 7 T cell receptor beta chains came from one sample sequenced in a study of CD8+ T cells in alopecia areata. Indicated treatment: oral pan-JAK inhibitor, 5-10 mg twice daily. Investigators isolated RNA and reverse transcribed it into cDNA to act as the sequencing template. Sequencing used immunoSEQ multiplex PCR; TCRdb keeps in-frame clones, though not all of them. The table lists over 200,000 clones, roughly 64% of them singletons, with 4% to 5% in the top ten. The sample in question was CD4+ T cells sorted from blood, obtained at week 4, from a patient treated with tofacitinib. Receptors were obtained from a human donor with alopecia areata.

The genes are TRBV11-2 and TRBJ1-1; tentatively, D is TRBD1 (5 bases). There are 15 residues in the CDR3. Trimming took off 3 bases at V and 4 bases at J, with 15 bases between the two ends. In germline, CDR1 is SGHAT, CDR2 FQNNGV. The DNA of the CDR3 is TGTGCCAGCAGCTTTAGGCAGGGATTGAGCACTGAAGCTTTCTTT. It yields the protein CASSFRQGLSTEAFF.

This rearrangement joins TRBV2 to TRBJ1-6; possible D gene TRBD1, 5 bases. The V end was cut by 2 bases, the J end by 6 bases, with 11 bases between. The germline CDR1 and CDR2 sequences are SNHLY and FYNNEI. The CDR3 loop spans 15 amino acids. CDR3 region: CASSEWGGSNSPLHF. The CDR3 DNA reads as TGTGCCAGCAGTGAATGGGGGGGGTCTAATTCACCCCTCCACTTT.

This clone was observed a handful of times. This chain connects TRBV25-1 to TRBJ2-2; 9 bases align to TRBD1. CDR1 is MGHDK, CDR2 SYGVNS, per germline. This CDR3 comprises 13 residues. V was pared by 4 bases and J by 6 bases, with 0 bases of the junction left unmatched. This CDR3 is CASSGQGAGELFF. Written as DNA, the CDR3 is TGTGCCAGCAGTGGACAGGGGGCCGGGGAGCTGTTTTTT.

The rearrangement links TRBV6-1 to TRBJ1-4; D is unclear. From germline, CDR1 is MNHNS and CDR2 SASEGT. The CDR3 has 14 residues. Deletions cut 1 base from V and 7 bases from J, with 10 bases between. CDR3 loop: CASSEGGFGEKLFF. The CDR3 region has the DNA TGTGCCAGCAGTGAAGGAGGGTTTGGTGAAAAACTGTTTTTT.

V and J are TRBV2 and TRBJ2-2; maybe TRBD2 (6 bases). V was pared by 7 bases and J by 7 bases, with 13 bases between. CDR1 and CDR2 (germline): SNHLY, FYNNEI. The length of the CDR3 is 13 residues. Here the CDR3 reads CASKVRLGGELFF. DNA for the CDR3: TGTGCCAGCAAGGTCCGACTAGGCGGGGAGCTGTTTTTT.

This chain uses TRBV2 with TRBJ2-3; D uncertain. The CDR3 contains 14 residues. Trimming pared 5 bases from V and 2 bases from J, leaving 11 bases between. Looked up from germline, CDR1 is SNHLY and CDR2 is FYNNEI. CDR3 bases: TGTGCCAGCAGTCTAAAAACACCCACAGATACGCAGTATTTT. It is translated as CASSLKTPTDTQYF.

The chain has TRBV13 and TRBJ2-3; the D gene is possibly TRBD1 (5 bases). From germline, CDR1 is PRHDT and CDR2 FYEKMQ (reference sequence). The CDR3 contains 15 residues. V dropped 5 bases and J dropped 6 bases, with 18 bases sitting between them. The CDR3 loop reads CASSPDIRSWDTQYF. CDR3 DNA sequence: TGTGCCAGCAGCCCGGACATTCGATCGTGGGATACGCAGTATTTT.